The rows below give T cell receptor beta chains drawn from one sample of a study of T cell repertoires in cytomegalovirus infection. Their antigens remain unidentified. Using its own MiXCR run on the reads, TCRdb lists one record per CDR3 protein. The data show approximately 990,000 distinct CDR3 sequences, around 32% seen once. The material was cultured CD8+ T cells from PBMCs, obtained from culture after CMV antigen stimulation. Source of these receptors: a human donor in good health (CMV status not recorded). Some clones in this sample may be carry-over from other donors' samples. Both conserved end residues are part of each CDR3. The D gene is left open where the match is weak. Some rows mark clone size as missing; the rest say once, few, many or name a class of expanded clone.

clone_size: -; v_call: TRBV27; j_call: TRBJ2-2; d_call: TRBD1; cdr3_nt: TGTGCCAGCAGTAAACCCTTTTACGAGAGGGGGCTGAACACCGGGGAGCTGTTTTTT; cdr3_aa: CASSKPFYERGLNTGELFF
clone_size: -; v_call: TRBV6-1; j_call: TRBJ1-1; d_call: -; cdr3_nt: TGTGCCAGCATCCGAAAGTCAGGGAGGACTGAAGCTTTCTTT; cdr3_aa: CASIRKSGRTEAFF
clone_size: few; v_call: TRBV7-9; j_call: TRBJ1-1; d_call: -; cdr3_nt: TGTGCCAGCAGCTTAGCGAGAGGTTCTATCACTGAAGCTTTCTTT; cdr3_aa: CASSLARGSITEAFF
clone_size: -; v_call: TRBV27; j_call: TRBJ1-5; d_call: TRBD1; cdr3_nt: TGTGCCAGCAGTCCATCGACAGGGGAAGCCAATCAGCCCCAGCATTTT; cdr3_aa: CASSPSTGEANQPQHF
clone_size: few; v_call: TRBV28; j_call: TRBJ1-1; d_call: -; cdr3_nt: TGTGCCAGCAGTTCCAGGGGATGGGGCACTGAAGCTTTCTTT; cdr3_aa: CASSSRGWGTEAFF
clone_size: few; v_call: TRBV7-9; j_call: TRBJ1-1; d_call: -; cdr3_nt: TGTGCCAGCAGCCCAAGATTAGGGATAGGTACTGAAGCTTTCTTT; cdr3_aa: CASSPRLGIGTEAFF
clone_size: -; v_call: TRBV28; j_call: TRBJ2-1; d_call: -; cdr3_nt: TGTGCCAGCAGTTTCCCTGAGATGGGGGGTCCGCACAATGAGCAGTTCTTC; cdr3_aa: CASSFPEMGGPHNEQFF
clone_size: -; v_call: TRBV12-3/TRBV12-4; j_call: TRBJ2-2; d_call: -; cdr3_nt: TGTGCCAGCAGTTTAAGGGGAAACAGGGAGAAGCTGTTTTTT; cdr3_aa: CASSLRGNREKLFF
clone_size: many; v_call: TRBV7-9; j_call: TRBJ1-1; d_call: TRBD1; cdr3_nt: TGTGCCAGTCGGGGACAGGCTAACACTGAAGCTTTCTTT; cdr3_aa: CASRGQANTEAFF
clone_size: few; v_call: TRBV6-2/TRBV6-3; j_call: TRBJ2-4; d_call: -; cdr3_nt: TGTGCCAGCAGTTACCCAGGAACTCGGGACATTCAGTACTTC; cdr3_aa: CASSYPGTRDIQYF
clone_size: many; v_call: TRBV6-5; j_call: TRBJ2-5; d_call: TRBD2; cdr3_nt: TGTGCCAGCAGTTACCGGGGAGGGCGGGAGGAGACCCAGTACTTC; cdr3_aa: CASSYRGGREETQYF
clone_size: few; v_call: TRBV7-6; j_call: TRBJ2-1; d_call: -; cdr3_nt: TGTGCCAGCAGCTTAGCTGGGGGGGCGACGGATGAGCAGTTCTTC; cdr3_aa: CASSLAGGATDEQFF
clone_size: -; v_call: TRBV6-2/TRBV6-3; j_call: TRBJ2-5; d_call: TRBD1; cdr3_nt: TGTGCCAGCAGACCCGACAGGGGTCAACAAGAGACCCAGTACTTC; cdr3_aa: CASRPDRGQQETQYF
clone_size: -; v_call: TRBV4-3; j_call: TRBJ1-2; d_call: -; cdr3_nt: TGCGCCAGCAGCCGGGGAGGGGAATTGGATGGCTACACCTTC; cdr3_aa: CASSRGGELDGYTF
clone_size: few; v_call: TRBV7-6; j_call: TRBJ2-1; d_call: TRBD2; cdr3_nt: TGTGCCAGCAGCTTAGTTACTGGGCGGGGGATCTCCTACAATGAGCAGTTCTTC; cdr3_aa: CASSLVTGRGISYNEQFF
clone_size: -; v_call: TRBV19; j_call: TRBJ1-4; d_call: TRBD1; cdr3_nt: TGTGCCAGTAATCCGGGACAGTCTAATGAAAAACTGTTTTTT; cdr3_aa: CASNPGQSNEKLFF
clone_size: few; v_call: TRBV7-9; j_call: TRBJ2-7; d_call: -; cdr3_nt: TGTGCCAGCAGCGGGGGACGGATAACCTACGAGCAGTACTTC; cdr3_aa: CASSGGRITYEQYF
clone_size: few; v_call: TRBV12-3/TRBV12-4; j_call: TRBJ2-1; d_call: -; cdr3_nt: TGTGCCAGCTTTGATTTCGCGTCAACCCATGAGCAGTTCTTC; cdr3_aa: CASFDFASTHEQFF
clone_size: -; v_call: TRBV19; j_call: TRBJ1-1; d_call: -; cdr3_nt: TGTGCCAGTAGTATAGGGGGACTAAGTGAAGCTTTCTTT; cdr3_aa: CASSIGGLSEAFF
clone_size: -; v_call: TRBV10-3; j_call: TRBJ2-3; d_call: -; cdr3_nt: TGTGCCATCAGTGAGGCGGGGCGGGGTGGCACAGATACGCAGTATTTT; cdr3_aa: CAISEAGRGGTDTQYF
clone_size: -; v_call: TRBV11-3; j_call: TRBJ2-3; d_call: -; cdr3_nt: TGTGCCAGCAGCTCCCTTTTCCCCTTTAGTTACCTATTCACAGATACGCAGTATTTT; cdr3_aa: CASSSLFPFSYLFTDTQYF
clone_size: few; v_call: TRBV2; j_call: TRBJ2-3; d_call: TRBD1; cdr3_nt: TGTGCCAGCAGTAGGACAGGGCTTTCTAGCACAGATACGCAGTATTTT; cdr3_aa: CASSRTGLSSTDTQYF
clone_size: -; v_call: TRBV20-1; j_call: TRBJ2-5; d_call: -; cdr3_nt: TGCAGTGCTAGAGATTCGACGGCAGAGACCCAGTACTTC; cdr3_aa: CSARDSTAETQYF